This TCR beta chain was observed in a study of blood T cell repertoires in COVID-19. Study details: Sources were T cells, B-cell-depleted T cells, or PBMCs; the material itself was cDNA or gDNA.

Per the original methods: Estimation of nucleated cell counts was performed using reference gene primer amplification. Repertoires were generated with immunoSEQ multiplex PCR, while TCRdb's copy carries only in-frame clones and drops some. That table supplies the V and J calls and clone size; D and trimming were determined from the DNA. This sample has 300,000 to 350,000 clones, with 80% to 90% found just once. This study enrolled people aged roughly 18 to 89 from roughly 24 US geographic areas. Participants reported their clinical history, and cohort assignment relied on those reports. The CDR3 consists of 14 residues. Germline CDR1 reads SQVTM; CDR2 reads ANQGSEA. V was trimmed by 1 base and J by 0 bases, leaving 4 bases between them.

This sequence originates from a woman between 18 and 29 years old who had recovered from COVID-19. Sequenced sample: PBMCs or T cells enriched from blood (not recorded which). The chain recombines TRBV29-1 with TRBJ2-6; D remains ambiguous. The CDR3 loop is CSVEGASGANVLTF. The DNA of the CDR3 is TGCAGCGTTGAAGGGGCCTCTGGGGCCAACGTCCTGACTTTC.